A selection of T cell receptor beta chains follows, all from one sample in a study of blood T cells in healthy people across ages. A single record per CDR3 protein comes from TCRdb applying MiXCR to the 5' RACE reads. Among 1.5 million to 2 million distinct CDR3 sequences, 40% to 55% were seen once, and the ten largest hold roughly 2%. The specimen was blood. The receptor source for this set is a woman aged 40 to 50 in good health. Each CDR3 is given with its conserved first and last residue. Each record gives: V gene, J gene, CDR3 length, CDR3 protein.

v_gene: TRBV27; j_gene: TRBJ1-2; len: 13; CDR3aa: CASSLSRGNGYTF
v_gene: TRBV12-3/TRBV12-4; j_gene: TRBJ2-3; len: 15; CDR3aa: CASSLFTGNTDTQYF
v_gene: TRBV7-8; j_gene: TRBJ2-3; len: 18; CDR3aa: CASSLEMTSGGDTDTQYF
v_gene: TRBV11-2; j_gene: TRBJ2-7; len: 13; CDR3aa: CASSSFQGYEQYF
v_gene: TRBV28; j_gene: TRBJ2-1; len: 14; CDR3aa: CASSPMVVINEQFF
v_gene: TRBV28; j_gene: TRBJ2-6; len: 17; CDR3aa: CASAPPTLSSGANVLTF
v_gene: TRBV20-1; j_gene: TRBJ2-3; len: 14; CDR3aa: CSAYPGQGTDTQYF
v_gene: TRBV20-1; j_gene: TRBJ1-2; len: 16; CDR3aa: CSAREGQAHFLYGYTF
v_gene: TRBV5-1; j_gene: TRBJ2-1; len: 13; CDR3aa: CASRSRTDNEQFF
v_gene: TRBV3-1; j_gene: TRBJ1-4; len: 12; CDR3aa: CASSQEGKKLFF